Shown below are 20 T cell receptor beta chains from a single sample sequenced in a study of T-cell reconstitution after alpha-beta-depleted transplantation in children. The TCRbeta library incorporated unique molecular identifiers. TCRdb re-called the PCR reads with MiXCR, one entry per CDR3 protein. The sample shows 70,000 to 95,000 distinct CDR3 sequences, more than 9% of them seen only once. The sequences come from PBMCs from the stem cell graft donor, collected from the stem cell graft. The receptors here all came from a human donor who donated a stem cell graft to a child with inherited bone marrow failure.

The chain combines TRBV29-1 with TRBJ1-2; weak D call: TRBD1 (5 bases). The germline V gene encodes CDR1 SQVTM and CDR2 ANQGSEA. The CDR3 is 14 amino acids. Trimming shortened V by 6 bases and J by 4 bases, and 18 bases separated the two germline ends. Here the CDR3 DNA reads TGCAGCGTCAAACCCCAGGGCCCTAGCTATGGCTACACCTTC. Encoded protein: CSVKPQGPSYGYTF.

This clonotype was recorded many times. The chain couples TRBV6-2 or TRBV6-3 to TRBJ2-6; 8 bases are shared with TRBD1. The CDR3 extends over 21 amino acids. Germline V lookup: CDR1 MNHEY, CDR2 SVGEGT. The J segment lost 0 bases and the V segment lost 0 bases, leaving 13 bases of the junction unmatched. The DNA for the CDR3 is TGTGCCAGCAGTTACTCGTCGTCACCAGGGGGCTTCGACTCTGGGGCCAACGTCCTGACTTTC. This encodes CASSYSSSPGGFDSGANVLTF.

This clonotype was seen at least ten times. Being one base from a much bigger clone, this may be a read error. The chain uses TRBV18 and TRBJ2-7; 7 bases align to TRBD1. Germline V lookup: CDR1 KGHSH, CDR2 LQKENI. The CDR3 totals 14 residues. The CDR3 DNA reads TGTGCCAGCTCACCTACAGGGGTGAATTACGAGCATTACTTC. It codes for CASSPTGVNYEHYF.

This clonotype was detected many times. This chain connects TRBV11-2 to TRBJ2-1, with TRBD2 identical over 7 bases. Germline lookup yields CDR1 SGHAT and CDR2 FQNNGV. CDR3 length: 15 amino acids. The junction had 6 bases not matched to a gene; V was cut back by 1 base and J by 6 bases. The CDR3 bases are TGTGCCAGCAGCTTAGGATCGGGAGGACTCAATGAGCAGTTCTTC. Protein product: CASSLGSGGLNEQFF.

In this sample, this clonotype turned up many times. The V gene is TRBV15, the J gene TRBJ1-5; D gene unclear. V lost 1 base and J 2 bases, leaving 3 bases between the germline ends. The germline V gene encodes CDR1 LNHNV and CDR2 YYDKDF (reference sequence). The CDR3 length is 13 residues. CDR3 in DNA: TGTGCCACCAGCAGAGTAGGCAATCAGCCCCAGCATTTT. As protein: CATSRVGNQPQHF.

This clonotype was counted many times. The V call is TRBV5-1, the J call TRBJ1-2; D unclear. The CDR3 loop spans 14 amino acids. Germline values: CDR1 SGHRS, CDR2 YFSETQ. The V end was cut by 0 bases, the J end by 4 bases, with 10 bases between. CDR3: CASSLVRGFYGYTF. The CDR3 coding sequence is TGCGCCAGCAGCTTGGTGCGAGGGTTCTATGGCTACACCTTC.

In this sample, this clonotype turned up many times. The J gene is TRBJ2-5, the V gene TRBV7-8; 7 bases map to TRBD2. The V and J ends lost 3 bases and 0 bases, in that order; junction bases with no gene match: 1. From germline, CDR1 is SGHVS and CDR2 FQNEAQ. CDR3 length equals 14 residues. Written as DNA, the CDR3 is TGTGCCAGCAGCTTGGGGACTAACCAAGAGACCCAGTACTTC. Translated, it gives CASSLGTNQETQYF.

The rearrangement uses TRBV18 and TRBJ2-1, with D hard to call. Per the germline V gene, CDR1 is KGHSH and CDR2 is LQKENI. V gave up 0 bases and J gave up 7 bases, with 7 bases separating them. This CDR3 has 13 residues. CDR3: CASSPPSKNEQFF. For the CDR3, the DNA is TGTGCCAGCTCACCACCGAGCAAGAATGAGCAGTTCTTC.

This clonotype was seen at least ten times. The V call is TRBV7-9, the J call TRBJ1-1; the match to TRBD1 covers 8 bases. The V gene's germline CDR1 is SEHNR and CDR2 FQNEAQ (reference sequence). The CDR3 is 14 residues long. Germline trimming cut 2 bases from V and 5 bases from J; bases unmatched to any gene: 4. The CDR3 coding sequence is TGTGCCAGCAGCTTACAGGGGGCGCAGACTGAAGCTTTCTTT. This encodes CASSLQGAQTEAFF.

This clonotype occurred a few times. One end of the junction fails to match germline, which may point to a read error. CDR3 DNA: TGTGCTAGCAGCTTTATACAGGGACAGCAAGAGACCCAGTACTTC. This sequence encodes CASSFIQGQQETQYF. This chain joins TRBV7-7 and TRBJ2-5; 7 bases align to TRBD1. The CDR3 runs to 15 residues. Germline V lookup: CDR1 SSHAT, CDR2 FNYEAQ (reference sequence).

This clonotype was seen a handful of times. CDR3 in amino acids: CSADAPDRGLYEQYF. As DNA, the CDR3 is TGCAGTGCCGACGCCCCCGACAGGGGGCTCTACGAGCAGTACTTC. The chain joins TRBV20-1 to TRBJ2-7; 10 bases align to TRBD1. Germline V CDR1 and CDR2: DFQATT, SNEGSKA (reference sequence). This CDR3 has 15 amino acids. V trimming: 6 bases; J trimming: 3 bases; junction bases outside the gene matches: 11.

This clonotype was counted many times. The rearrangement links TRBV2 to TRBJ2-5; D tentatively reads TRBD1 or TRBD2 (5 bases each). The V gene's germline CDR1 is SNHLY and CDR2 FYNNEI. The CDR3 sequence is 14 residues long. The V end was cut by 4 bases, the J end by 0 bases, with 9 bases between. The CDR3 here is CASSAGANQETQYF. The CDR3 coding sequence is TGTGCCAGCAGTGCCGGGGCCAACCAAGAGACCCAGTACTTC.

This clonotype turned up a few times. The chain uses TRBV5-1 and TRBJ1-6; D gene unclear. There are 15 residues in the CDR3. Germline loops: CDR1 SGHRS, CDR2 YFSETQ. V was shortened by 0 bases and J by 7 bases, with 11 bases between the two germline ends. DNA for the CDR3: TGCGCCAGCAGCTTGGCTGGGTTTACGAATTCACCCCTCCACTTT. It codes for CASSLAGFTNSPLHF.

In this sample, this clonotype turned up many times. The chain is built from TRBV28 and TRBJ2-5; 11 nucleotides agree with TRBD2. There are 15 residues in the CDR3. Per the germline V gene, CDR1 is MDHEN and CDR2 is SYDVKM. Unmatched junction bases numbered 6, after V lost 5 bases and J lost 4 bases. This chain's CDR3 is CASSPPGLAGETQYF. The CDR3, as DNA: TGTGCCAGCAGTCCGCCTGGACTAGCGGGAGAGACCCAGTACTTC.

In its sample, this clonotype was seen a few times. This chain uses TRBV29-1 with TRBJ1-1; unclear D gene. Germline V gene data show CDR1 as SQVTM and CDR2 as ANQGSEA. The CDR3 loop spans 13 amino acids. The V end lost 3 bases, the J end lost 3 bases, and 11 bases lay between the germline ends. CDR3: CSVELGSHTEAFF. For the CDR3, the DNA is TGCAGCGTTGAGTTAGGCTCGCACACTGAAGCTTTCTTT.

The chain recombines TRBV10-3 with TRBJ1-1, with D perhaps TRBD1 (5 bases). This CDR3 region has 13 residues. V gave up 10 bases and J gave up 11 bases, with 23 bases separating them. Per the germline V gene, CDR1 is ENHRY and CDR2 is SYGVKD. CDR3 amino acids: CATADNLLVAAFF. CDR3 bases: TGTGCCACCGCGGACAACCTGCTAGTGGCTGCTTTCTTT.

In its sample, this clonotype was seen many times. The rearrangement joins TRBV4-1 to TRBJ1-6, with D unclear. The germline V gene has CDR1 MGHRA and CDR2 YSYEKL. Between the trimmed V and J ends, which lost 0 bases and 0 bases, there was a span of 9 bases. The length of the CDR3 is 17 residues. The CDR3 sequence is CASSQDWRSSYNSPLHF. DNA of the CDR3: TGCGCCAGCAGCCAAGATTGGAGGAGCTCCTATAATTCACCCCTCCACTTT.

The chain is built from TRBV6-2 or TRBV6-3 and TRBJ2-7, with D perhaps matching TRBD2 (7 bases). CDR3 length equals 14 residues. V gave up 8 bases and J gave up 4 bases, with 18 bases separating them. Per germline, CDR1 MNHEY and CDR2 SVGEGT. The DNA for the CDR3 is TGTGCCAGCGCCGCGGGGGCAAAAAATTACGAGCAGTACTTC. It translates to CASAAGAKNYEQYF.

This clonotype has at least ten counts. CDR3 sequence (DNA): TGTGCCAGCAGCTTGGGGGCCTACAATGAGCAGTTCTTC. It is translated as CASSLGAYNEQFF. V gene TRBV7-8 combines with J gene TRBJ2-1, with D perhaps assigned TRBD1 or TRBD2 (5 bases each). CDR1 is SGHVS, CDR2 FQNEAQ, per germline. The V end was cut by 3 bases, the J end by 2 bases, with 5 bases between. This CDR3 has 13 residues.

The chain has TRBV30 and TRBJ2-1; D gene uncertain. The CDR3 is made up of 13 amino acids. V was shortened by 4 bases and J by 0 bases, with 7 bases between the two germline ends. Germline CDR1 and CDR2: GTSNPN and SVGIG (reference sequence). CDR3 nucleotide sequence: TGTGCCTGGATTGCGAGCTCCTACAATGAGCAGTTCTTC. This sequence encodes CAWIASSYNEQFF.